The present T cell receptor beta chain was sequenced within a study of human T cells and chemical hapten exposure. This CDR3 contains 15 residues. V lost 5 bases, J lost 0 bases, and 5 bases stayed unmatched. From germline, CDR1 is SGHTA and CDR2 FQGNSA. TCRdb itself ran the RACE reads through MiXCR, one entry per CDR3 protein. This sample has 80,000 to 95,000 distinct CDR3 sequences; around a tenth occur once, and the top ten carry approximately 4%. The time point was: patch test 1, 2 weeks after DPC sensitization. Treatment: therapeutic diphenylcyclopropenone sensitization with weekly scalp DPC. Prior to application of each patch test, blood was drawn.

This TCR came from a woman in her forties or fifties with alopecia areata. Some clones in this sample may be carry-over from other donors' samples. The specimen comprised whole blood, sampled in connection with sensitization to the hapten diphenylcyclopropenone (DPC). The gene calls are TRBV7-2 and TRBJ2-3; 7 bases are shared with TRBD1. The CDR3 protein is CASSTGTESTDTQYF. Written as DNA, the CDR3 is TGTGCCAGCAGCACCGGGACAGAGAGCACAGATACGCAGTATTTT.